The 8 T cell receptor beta chains below come from one sample, sequenced in a study of CD4 and CD8 cells across lung adenocarcinoma regions. TCRdb used MiXCR to reprocess the PCR reads, holding one entry per CDR3 protein. The sample includes fewer than 6,500 distinct CDR3 sequences, less than 55% of them seen just once. Material for sequencing was CD4+ T cells from the center of a lung tumor. The receptors derive from a female donor with lung adenocarcinoma. The CD4 and CD8 labels of this study may be unreliable.

This clonotype was detected only a few times. A read error may account for a junction end that differs from germline. This sequence joins TRBV10-1 and TRBJ2-3; D remains unclear. This CDR3 has 13 amino acids. CDR1 and CDR2 from the germline V gene are WNHNN and SYGVQD (reference sequence). The CDR3 DNA reads as TGCGCCACCGAGCTCGGTGGTACAGATACGCAGTATTTC. Translation: CATELGGTDTQYF.

Note on this clonotype: At one boundary the junction diverges from the germline segment, which might be a read error. The gene calls are TRBV27 and TRBJ2-4; 10 bases align to TRBD1. Germline CDR1 reads MNHEY; CDR2 reads SMNVEV (reference sequence). The CDR3 consists of 14 residues. The CDR3 reads CAGSGTGEQKIQYF. In DNA, the CDR3 is TGTGCGGGCAGCGGGACAGGGGAGCAAAAGATTCAGTACTTC.

This clonotype occurred a few times. The V gene is TRBV20-1, the J gene TRBJ2-1, with D maybe TRBD2 (6 bases). CDR1 and CDR2 (germline): DFQATT, SNEGSKA (reference sequence). The CDR3 covers 16 residues. V was trimmed by 1 base and J by 3 bases, leaving 16 bases between them. This CDR3 is CSARGGGRRDYNEQFF. CDR3 DNA: TGCAGTGCTAGAGGTGGTGGACGGCGGGACTACAATGAGCAGTTCTTC.

Comments on this clonotype: An end of the junction does not agree with germline; a read error may underlie this. J is TRBJ2-3 and V is TRBV10-1; possibly TRBD2 for D (5 bases). The CDR3 sequence is 13 residues long. Germline lookup yields CDR1 WNHNN and CDR2 SYGVQD (reference sequence). CDR3 DNA: TGCGCCACCGGAGTAGGAGGCCCAGATACGCAGTACTTT. Protein sequence: CATGVGGPDTQYF.

The CDR3 loop is CASSLNIGETQYF. CDR3 bases: TGTGCCAGCAGCTTGAATATAGGGGAGACCCAGTACTTC. The chain is built from TRBV14 and TRBJ2-5; D is unresolved. Deletions cut 5 bases from V and 5 bases from J, with 12 bases between. This CDR3 has 13 residues. The V gene's germline CDR1 is SGHDN and CDR2 FVKESK.

This chain uses TRBV27 with TRBJ1-1; D gene ambiguous. Trimming shortened V by 3 bases and J by 0 bases, and 5 bases separated the two germline ends. CDR3 length: 13 amino acids. From germline, CDR1 is MNHEY and CDR2 SMNVEV (reference sequence). The CDR3 nucleotides read TGTGCCAGCAGTTTGGGTCTGAACACTGAAGCTTTCTTT. Protein sequence: CASSLGLNTEAFF.

This sequence joins TRBV6-1 and TRBJ2-3, with D uncertain. Looked up from germline, CDR1 is MNHNS and CDR2 is SASEGT. V dropped 3 bases and J dropped 5 bases, with 6 bases sitting between them. The CDR3 sequence is 12 residues long. The CDR3 is CASSETLDTQYF. CDR3 nucleotides: TGTGCCAGCAGTGAGACTTTAGATACGCAGTATTTT.

The chain couples TRBV6-1 to TRBJ1-2, with 9 bases lining up with TRBD1. Losses at the gene ends were 3 bases for V and 8 bases for J; bases not matched to a gene: 7. Germline values: CDR1 MNHNS, CDR2 SASEGT. The CDR3 spans 14 residues. The CDR3 region is CASSDLQGAGGYTF. DNA of the CDR3: TGTGCCAGCAGTGACTTACAGGGGGCCGGGGGCTACACCTTC.